This TCR beta chain was captured by sequencing in a study of blood T cells in healthy people across ages. Through a sample-barcoded 5' primer and a J-beta primer mix, a second PCR was run for roughly 7 to 12 cycles. Using its own MiXCR run on the 5' RACE reads, TCRdb lists one record per CDR3 protein. The sample includes roughly 1,300,000 distinct CDR3 sequences, 55% to 75% seen only once; the top ten take about 6.3%. After removal of 8 bases from V and 7 bases from J, the junction contained 5 bases not matched to a gene. This CDR3 is 13 amino acids long. CDR1 is DFQATT, CDR2 SNEGSKA, per germline (reference sequence). Study-wide points: Long-lived donors carried more naive CD4+ cells and greater diversity than aged donors. There was a strong correlation between TCR beta diversity and naive T cell percentage. With donor CMV status unknown, expanded clonotype changes were possibly confounded.

Concerning this clonotype: The antigen is unknown.

Each donor gave approximately 9.5 milliliters of peripheral blood. This TCR derives from a man younger than 35 in good health. What was sequenced was blood. The V call is TRBV20-1, the J call TRBJ2-1, with 13 bases identical to TRBD2. CDR3: CSYPGLAGNEQFF. The CDR3 nucleotides read TGCAGTTACCCGGGACTAGCGGGGAATGAGCAGTTCTTC.